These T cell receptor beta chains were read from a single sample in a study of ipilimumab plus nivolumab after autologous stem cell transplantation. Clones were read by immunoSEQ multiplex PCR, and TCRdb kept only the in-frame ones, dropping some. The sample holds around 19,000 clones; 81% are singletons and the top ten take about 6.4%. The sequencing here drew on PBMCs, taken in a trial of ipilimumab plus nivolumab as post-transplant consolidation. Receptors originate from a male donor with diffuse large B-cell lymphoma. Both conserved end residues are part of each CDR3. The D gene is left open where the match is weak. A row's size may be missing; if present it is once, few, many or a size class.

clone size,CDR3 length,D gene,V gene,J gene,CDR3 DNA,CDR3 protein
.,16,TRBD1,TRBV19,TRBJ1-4,TGTGCCAGTAGTATAAGCGGGACAGGGGGTAATGAAAAACTGTTTTTT,CASSISGTGGNEKLFF
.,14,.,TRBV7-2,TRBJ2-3,TGTGCCAGCAGCCCGACTATAAGCACAGATACGCAGTATTTT,CASSPTISTDTQYF
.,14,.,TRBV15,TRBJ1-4,TGTGCCACCAGCAGATGGGCTTTGGACGGAAAACTGTTTTTT,CATSRWALDGKLFF
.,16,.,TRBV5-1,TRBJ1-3,TGCGCCAGCAGCTTGGGGGGTGCATCCTCTGGAAACACCATATATTTT,CASSLGGASSGNTIYF
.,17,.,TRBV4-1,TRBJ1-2,TGCGCCAGCAGCCCCCGACAGGTTTCCGATTATAACTATGGCTACACCTTC,CASSPRQVSDYNYGYTF
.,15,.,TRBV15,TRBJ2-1,TGTGCCACCAGCAGAGATCGGGCGGGTTACAATGAGCAGTTCTTC,CATSRDRAGYNEQFF
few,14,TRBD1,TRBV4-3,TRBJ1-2,TGCGCCAGCAGCCAAGATGGGACAGGGTTTGGCTACACCTTC,CASSQDGTGFGYTF
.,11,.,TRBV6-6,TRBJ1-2,TGTGCCAGCGGCCAGAAGTATGGCTACACCTTC,CASGQKYGYTF
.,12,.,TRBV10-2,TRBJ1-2,TGCGCCAGCAGTGCCTCGGGGGAAGGCTACACCTTC,CASSASGEGYTF
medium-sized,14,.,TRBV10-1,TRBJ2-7,TGCGCCAGCAGTTCGACGGCGAGCCCCTACGAGCAGTACTTC,CASSSTASPYEQYF
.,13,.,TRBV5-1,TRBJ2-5,TGCGCCAGCAGCTTGACGGGGCCGGAGACCCAGTACTTC,CASSLTGPETQYF
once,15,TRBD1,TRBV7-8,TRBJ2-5,TGTGCCAGCAGCCAACGGTCAGGGGGTACGGAGACCCAGTACTTC,CASSQRSGGTETQYF
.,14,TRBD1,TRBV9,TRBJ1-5,TGTGCCAGCACCGGGACAGGGGGAAATCAGCCCCAGCATTTT,CASTGTGGNQPQHF
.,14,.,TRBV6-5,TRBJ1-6,TGTGCCAGCAGTTCTGGCTCCTATAATTCACCCCTCCACTTT,CASSSGSYNSPLHF
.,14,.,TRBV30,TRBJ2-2,TGTGCCTGGAGTGGGGAAAAAGGGGTCGGGGAGCTGTTTTTT,CAWSGEKGVGELFF
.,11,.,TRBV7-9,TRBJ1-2,TGTGCCAGCAGCTCGGACGGGGGCTACACCTTC,CASSSDGGYTF
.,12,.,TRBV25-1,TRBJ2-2,TGTGCCAGCATAGATTGGACCGGGGAGCTGTTTTTT,CASIDWTGELFF
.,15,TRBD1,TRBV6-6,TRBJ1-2,TGTGCCAGCAGCCAAGACAGGGGGCGGAAAGATGGCTACACCTTC,CASSQDRGRKDGYTF
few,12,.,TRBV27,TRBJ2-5,TGTGCCAGCAGTTTAAGGCCCCCTGGGCAGTACTTC,CASSLRPPGQYF
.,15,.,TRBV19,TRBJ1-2,TGTGCCAGTAGTATGGTAGGCAGGGACGACTATGGCTACACCTTC,CASSMVGRDDYGYTF
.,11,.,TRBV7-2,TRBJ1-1,TGTGCCAGCAGCTATTACACTGAAGCTTTCTTT,CASSYYTEAFF
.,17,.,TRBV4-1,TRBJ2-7,TGCGCCAGCAGCCAATTACCCAGGGCCTGGGGCTCCTACGAGCAGTACTTC,CASSQLPRAWGSYEQYF
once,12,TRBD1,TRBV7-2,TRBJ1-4,TGTGCCAGCAGCCCAGGGGGGGAAAAACTGTTTTTT,CASSPGGEKLFF
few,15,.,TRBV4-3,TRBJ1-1,TGCGCCAGCAGCCTACAGGACGGCATGAACACTGAAGCTTTCTTT,CASSLQDGMNTEAFF
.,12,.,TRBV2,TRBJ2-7,TGTGCCAGCACGCCTACCCCCTTCGAGCAGTACTTC,CASTPTPFEQYF
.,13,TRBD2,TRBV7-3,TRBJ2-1,TGTGCCAGCAGCGCGGGGGGCGGGAATGAGCAGTTCTTC,CASSAGGGNEQFF
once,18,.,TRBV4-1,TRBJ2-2,TGCGCCAGCAGCCAAGATCAGAGAATATCGCCGAACACCGGGGAGCTGTTTTTT,CASSQDQRISPNTGELFF
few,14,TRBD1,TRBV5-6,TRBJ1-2,TGTGCCAGCAGCGTCCGGACAGGGGAAAAGGGCTACACCTTC,CASSVRTGEKGYTF
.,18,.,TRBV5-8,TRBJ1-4,TGTGCCAGCAGCTTGGCCGTTCGGTCAACTGCAACTAATGAAAAACTGTTTTTT,CASSLAVRSTATNEKLFF
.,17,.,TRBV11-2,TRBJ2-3,TGTGCCAGCAGCCCTAGTGCGGTGTCAGCAAGCACAGATACGCAGTATTTT,CASSPSAVSASTDTQYF
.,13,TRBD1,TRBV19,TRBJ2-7,TGTGCCAGTGGGAGCCAGGGGGTCTACGAGCAGTACTTC,CASGSQGVYEQYF
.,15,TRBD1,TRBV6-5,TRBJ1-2,TGTGCCAGCAGTTACAGGGAGGGGGCGTCCTATGGCTACACCTTC,CASSYREGASYGYTF
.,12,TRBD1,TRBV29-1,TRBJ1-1,TGCAGCGTGTGGACAGGGGTTACTGAAGCTTTCTTT,CSVWTGVTEAFF
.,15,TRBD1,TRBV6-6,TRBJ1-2,TGTGCCAGCAGTAACGGGGGGACAGGGGGTTATGGCTACACCTTC,CASSNGGTGGYGYTF
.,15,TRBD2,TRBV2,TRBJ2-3,TGTGCCAGGATGTTGGAGCGGGGGACCGATGATACGCAGTATTTT,CARMLERGTDDTQYF
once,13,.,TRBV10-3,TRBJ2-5,TGTGCCATCAGTGAGACAGGGTCCGAGACCCAGTACTTC,CAISETGSETQYF
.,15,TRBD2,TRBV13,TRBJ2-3,TGTGCCAGCAGCCAGGGACTAGCGGGGACAGATACGCAGTATTTT,CASSQGLAGTDTQYF
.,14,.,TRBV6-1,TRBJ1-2,TGTGCCAGCAGCCCTTTGGGACCGAGCTATGGCTACACCTTC,CASSPLGPSYGYTF
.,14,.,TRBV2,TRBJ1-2,TGTGCCAGCAGTGAGTCAGGGGTCGTCGATGGCTACACCTTC,CASSESGVVDGYTF
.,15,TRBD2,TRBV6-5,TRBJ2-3,TGTGCCAGCAGCGCACCGGGACTAGCAACAGATACGCAGTATTTT,CASSAPGLATDTQYF
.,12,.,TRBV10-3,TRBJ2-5,TGTGCCACCGGAGCTTCGGGGGAGACCCAGTACTTC,CATGASGETQYF
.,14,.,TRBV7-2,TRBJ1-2,TGTGCCAGCAGCTTCGTGGGAGAGGGTTTTGGCTACACCTTC,CASSFVGEGFGYTF
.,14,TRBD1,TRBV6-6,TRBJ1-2,TGTGCCAGCAGCCAGGGGGCTGGGTCCCCTGGCTACACCTTC,CASSQGAGSPGYTF
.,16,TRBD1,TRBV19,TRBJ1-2,TGTGCCAGTAGTATAAAGGAAGCGGGACAGAAGTATGGCTACACCTTC,CASSIKEAGQKYGYTF
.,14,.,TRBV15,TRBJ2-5,TGTGCCACCAGCAGAGGTCGGCAGCAAGAGACCCAGTACTTC,CATSRGRQQETQYF
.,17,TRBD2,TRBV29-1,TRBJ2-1,TGCAGCGTTGAAGGGCTAGCGGGGGAGTTCTCCTACAATGAGCAGTTCTTC,CSVEGLAGEFSYNEQFF
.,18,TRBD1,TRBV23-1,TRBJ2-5,TGCGCCAGCAGTCCCAAAGGAGGACAGGGGGCGAGGGGAGAGACCCAGTACTTC,CASSPKGGQGARGETQYF
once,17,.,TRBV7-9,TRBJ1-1,TGTGCCAGCAGCACGGACGGGAGGCGGGAGGTGGACACTGAAGCTTTCTTT,CASSTDGRREVDTEAFF
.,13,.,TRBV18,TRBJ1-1,TGTGCCAGCTCACCCGGGTCCCGGGCCGAAGCTTTCTTT,CASSPGSRAEAFF
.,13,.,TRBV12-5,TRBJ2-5,TGTGCTAGTGGTTTGGAACCACAAGAGACCCAGTACTTC,CASGLEPQETQYF
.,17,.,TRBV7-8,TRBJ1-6,TGTGCCAGCAGCTTAGTATCGACTCCTAGAAATAATTCACCCCTCCACTTT,CASSLVSTPRNNSPLHF
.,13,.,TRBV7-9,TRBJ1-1,TGTGCCAGCAGCCAGAAAGAGAACACTGAAGCTTTCTTT,CASSQKENTEAFF
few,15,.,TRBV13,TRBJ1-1,TGTGCCAGCAGCTTAGATGGGGGGTTCTTCACTGAAGCTTTCTTT,CASSLDGGFFTEAFF
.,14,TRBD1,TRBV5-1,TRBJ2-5,TGCGCCAGCAGCCCGAGGGGGCAGGGAGAGACCCAGTACTTC,CASSPRGQGETQYF
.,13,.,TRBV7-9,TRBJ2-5,TGTGCCAGCATTCAAAAAGGGGAGTCTCCAGCGTACTTC,CASIQKGESPAYF
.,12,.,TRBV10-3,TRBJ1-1,TGTGCCATCAGTGAAGAGGGGCAGTGGGCTTTCTTT,CAISEEGQWAFF